The next 10 T cell receptor beta chains were all read from a single sample in a study of cytomegalovirus exposure and HLA in healthy donors. The PCR was carried out with 60 Vbeta primers and 13 Jbeta primers. Only in-frame clones appear in the TCRdb table, and some are missing; sequencing was by immunoSEQ multiplex PCR. Among some 200,000 clones listed, roughly 68% were seen once. The sequenced sample consisted of PBMCs. These receptor sequences come from a man aged 35-49 years in good health and CMV-seropositive.

The chain recombines TRBV5-1 with TRBJ2-7; D is uncertain. The germline V and J ends were trimmed by 4 bases and 3 bases, with 11 bases remaining between them. CDR3 length: 13 residues. The germline V gene has CDR1 SGHRS and CDR2 YFSETQ. The DNA of the CDR3 is TGCGCCAGCAGCCTTGACGAGGTCTACGAGCAGTACTTC. Its protein is CASSLDEVYEQYF. Filled out from reference TRBV5-1 and TRBJ2-7, the complete variable domain reads KAGVTQTPRYLIKTRGQQVTLSCSPISGHRSVSWYQQTPGQGLQFLFEYFSETQRNKGNFPGRFSGRQFSNSRSEMNVSTLELGDSALYLCASSLDEVYEQYFGPGTRLTVT.

Only a few counts were recorded for this clone. This chain links TRBV28 with TRBJ2-5, with 10 bases identical to TRBD2. Germline-derived CDR1 and CDR2 are MDHEN and SYDVKM. V shed 8 bases, J shed 5 bases, and the junction held 5 bases outside the gene matches. The CDR3 spans 13 residues. For the CDR3, the DNA is TGTGCCAGCTCTAGCGGGGGATGGGAGACCCAGTACTTC. Encoded protein: CASSSGGWETQYF.

V gene TRBV19 combines with J gene TRBJ1-1, with 7 positions matching TRBD1. The V and J ends lost 8 bases and 0 bases, in that order; junction bases with no gene match: 6. Germline-derived CDR1 and CDR2 are LNHDA and SQIVND (reference sequence). The CDR3 has 14 residues. The CDR3 spells CASVRTGVNTEAFF. Written as DNA, the CDR3 is TGTGCCAGTGTGAGGACAGGAGTGAACACTGAAGCTTTCTTT. The full variable domain, in which reference TRBV19 and TRBJ1-1 provide the parts outside the CDR3, is DGGITQSPKYLFRKEGQNVTLSCEQNLNHDAMYWYRQDPGQGLRLIYYSQIVNDFQKGDIAEGYSVSREKKESFPLTVTSAQKNPTAFYLCASVRTGVNTEAFFGQGTRLTVV.

This clone showed up just a few times. J is TRBJ2-1 and V is TRBV21-1; TRBD2, the table's D call, was not compared with the DNA. TRBV21-1 is labeled a pseudogene. The length of the CDR3 is 11 residues. DNA for the CDR3: TGTGCCGCGGGGCGGGGGAATGAGCAGTTCTTC. This translates into CAAGRGNEQFF.

The chain employs TRBV5-6 and TRBJ2-5, with 15 bases that match TRBD2. Germline V gives CDR1 SGHDT, CDR2 YYEEEE. This CDR3 has 16 amino acids. Losses at the gene ends were 4 bases for V and 1 base for J; bases not matched to a gene: 2. In nucleotides, the CDR3 is TGTGCCAGCAGCGCGGGACTAGCGGGGGGCCAAGAGACCCAGTACTTC. It specifies CASSAGLAGGQETQYF.

This clone was found once. The rearrangement uses TRBV21-1 and TRBJ1-1; the table's D gene call, TRBD1, was not cross checked with the DNA. TRBV21-1 is annotated as a pseudogene. CDR3 size: 15 residues. The DNA for the CDR3 is TGTGCCAGCAGTGAAACAGGGGGCCGTTCGGGTGAAGCTTTCTTT. It is translated as CASSETGGRSGEAFF.

J is TRBJ2-7 and V is TRBV27; TRBD1 is a possible D gene (5 bases). The length of the CDR3 is 14 residues. CDR1 is MNHEY, CDR2 SMNVEV, per germline (reference sequence). V lost 4 bases to trimming and J lost 3 bases, with 13 bases between them. The CDR3 nucleotides are TGTGCCAGCAGTTCACTCCATCAGGGCTACGAGCAGTACTTC. Its protein product is CASSSLHQGYEQYF.

The V gene is TRBV10-1, the J gene TRBJ2-3; 11 bases are a match to TRBD2. V shed 4 bases and J 0 bases; nucleotides not matched to a gene: 3. There are 16 residues in the CDR3. From germline, CDR1 is WNHNN and CDR2 SYGVQD (reference sequence). The CDR3 sequence is CASSGGLADSTDTQYF. CDR3 bases: TGCGCCAGCAGTGGGGGACTAGCGGATAGCACAGATACGCAGTATTTT.

This clone was seen a handful of times. The rearrangement uses TRBV6-5 and TRBJ1-2, with 7 bases that match TRBD1. This CDR3 is built from 15 residues. Germline assignment: CDR1 MNHEY and CDR2 SVGAGI. V lost 7 bases to trimming and J lost 5 bases; unmatched junction nucleotides: 13. CDR3 loop: CASNPGQSSVYGYTF. The CDR3 region has the DNA TGTGCCAGCAACCCGGGACAGTCCTCTGTTTATGGCTACACCTTC.

The chain joins TRBV5-1 to TRBJ2-1; TRBD2 is a possible D gene (6 bases). Germline CDR1 reads SGHRS; CDR2 reads YFSETQ. Between the trimmed V and J ends, which lost 4 bases and 4 bases, there was a span of 21 bases. The CDR3 covers 17 residues. The CDR3 DNA is TGCGCCAGCAGCCCCGAGCCAAATAGCGGATCGTACAATGAGCAGTTCTTC. Translated, it gives CASSPEPNSGSYNEQFF.